The present entry profiles one TCR beta chain with its context. Antigen specificity is unknown. Germline V gene data show CDR1 as SEHNR and CDR2 as FQNEAQ (reference sequence). The CDR3 length is 14 residues. J gave up 10 bases and V 3 bases, and 8 bases lay outside the gene matches. This entry belongs to a study of CD8 T cells in ankylosing spondylitis. General study points: Peripheral blood samples showed relatively rare disease-linked clones, and these clones were CD8+. Reportedly, matched ankylosing spondylitis synovial fluid was significantly enriched for disease-linked clones. A motif in TCR beta, a set of roughly eight highly homologous variants, appeared characteristic of ankylosing spondylitis blood. Previous work reported some of these motif variants in the synovial fluid and blood of reactive arthritis.

One entry per CDR3 protein, called by TCRdb with MiXCR from the 5' RACE reads. The data hold some 150,000 distinct CDR3 sequences, with more than 9.5% observed a single time. The chain is built from TRBV7-9 and TRBJ2-1; 8 bases are shared with TRBD2. This TCR was recovered from a female donor with ankylosing spondylitis or in good health (not recorded which). Sequencing was done on a sample of blood, either unsorted or a sorted T cell fraction (not recorded which). This CDR3 reads CASSFGAGAGEQFF. For the CDR3, the DNA is TGTGCCAGCAGCTTCGGAGCGGGAGCTGGCGAGCAGTTCTTC.